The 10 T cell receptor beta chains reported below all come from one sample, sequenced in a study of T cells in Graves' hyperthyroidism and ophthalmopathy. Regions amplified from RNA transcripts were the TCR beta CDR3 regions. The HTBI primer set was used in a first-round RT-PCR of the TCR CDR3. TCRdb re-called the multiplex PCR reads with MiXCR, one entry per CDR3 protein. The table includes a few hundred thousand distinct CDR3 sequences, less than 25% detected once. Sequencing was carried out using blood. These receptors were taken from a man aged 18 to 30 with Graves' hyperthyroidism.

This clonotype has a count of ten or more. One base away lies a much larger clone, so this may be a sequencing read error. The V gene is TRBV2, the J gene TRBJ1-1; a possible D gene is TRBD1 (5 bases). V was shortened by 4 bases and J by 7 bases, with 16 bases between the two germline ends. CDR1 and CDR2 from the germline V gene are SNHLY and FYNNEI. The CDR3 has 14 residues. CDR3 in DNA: TGTGCCAGCAGTGCGGGGGGAGAGTCCGGTGAAGCTTTCTTT. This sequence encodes CASSAGGESGEAFF.

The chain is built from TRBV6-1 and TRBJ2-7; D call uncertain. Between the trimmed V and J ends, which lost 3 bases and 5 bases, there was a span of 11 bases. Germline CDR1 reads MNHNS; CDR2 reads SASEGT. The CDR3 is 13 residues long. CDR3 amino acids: CASSDQTSNEQYF. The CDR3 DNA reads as TGTGCCAGCAGTGACCAGACAAGTAACGAGCAGTACTTC.

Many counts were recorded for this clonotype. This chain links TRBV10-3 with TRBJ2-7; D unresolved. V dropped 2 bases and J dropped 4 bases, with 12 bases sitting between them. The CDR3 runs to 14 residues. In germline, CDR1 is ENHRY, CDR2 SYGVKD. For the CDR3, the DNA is TGTGCCATCAGTGAGAGAATAGCCCAATACGAGCAGTACTTC. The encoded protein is CAISERIAQYEQYF.

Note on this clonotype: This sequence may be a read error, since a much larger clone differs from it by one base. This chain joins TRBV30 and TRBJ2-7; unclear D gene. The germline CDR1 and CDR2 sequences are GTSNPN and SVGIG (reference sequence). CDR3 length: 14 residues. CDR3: CVWSDPKPSGEQYF. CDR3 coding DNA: TGTGTCTGGAGTGACCCTAAACCCAGTGGCGAGCAGTACTTC.

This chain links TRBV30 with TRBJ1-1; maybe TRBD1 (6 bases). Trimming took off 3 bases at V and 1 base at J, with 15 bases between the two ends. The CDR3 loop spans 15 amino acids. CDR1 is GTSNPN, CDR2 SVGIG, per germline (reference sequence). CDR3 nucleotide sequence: TGTGCCTGGAGACGAGCCCAGGGGCCGAACACTGAAGCTTTCTTT. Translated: CAWRRAQGPNTEAFF.

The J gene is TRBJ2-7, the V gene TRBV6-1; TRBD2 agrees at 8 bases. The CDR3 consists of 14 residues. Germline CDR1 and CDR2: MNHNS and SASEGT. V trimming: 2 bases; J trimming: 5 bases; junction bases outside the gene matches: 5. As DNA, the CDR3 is TGTGCCAGCAGTGAAAGAGCGGGAGTTGACGAGCAGTACTTC. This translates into CASSERAGVDEQYF.

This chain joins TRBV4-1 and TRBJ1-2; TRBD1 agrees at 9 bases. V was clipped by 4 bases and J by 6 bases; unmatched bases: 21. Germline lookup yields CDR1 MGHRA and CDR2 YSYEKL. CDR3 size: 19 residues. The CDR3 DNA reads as TGCGCCAGCAGCCTACTCGGGACAGGGATTTCGAGGGATCGAAATGGCTACACCTTC. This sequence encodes CASSLLGTGISRDRNGYTF.

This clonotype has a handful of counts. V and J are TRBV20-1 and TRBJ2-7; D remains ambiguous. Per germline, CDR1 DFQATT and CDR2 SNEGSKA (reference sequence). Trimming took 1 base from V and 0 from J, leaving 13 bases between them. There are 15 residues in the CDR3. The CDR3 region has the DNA TGCAGTGCTAGAGGCGGTCGGCTGAGCTCCTACGAGCAGTACTTC. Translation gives CSARGGRLSSYEQYF.

The CDR3 loop reads CASSILADSYEQYF. The CDR3, as DNA: TGTGCCAGTAGTATATTAGCGGACTCCTACGAGCAGTACTTC. The rearrangement links TRBV19 to TRBJ2-7, with D perhaps TRBD2 (6 bases). V lost 2 bases and J 0 bases, leaving 8 bases between the germline ends. Per germline, CDR1 LNHDA and CDR2 SQIVND (reference sequence). The CDR3 loop spans 14 amino acids.

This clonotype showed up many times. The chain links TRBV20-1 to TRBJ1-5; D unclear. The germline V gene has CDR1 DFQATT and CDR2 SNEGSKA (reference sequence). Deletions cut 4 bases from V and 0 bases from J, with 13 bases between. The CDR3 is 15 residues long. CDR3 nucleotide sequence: TGCAGTGCTACCTACACGACTGGTAGCAATCAGCCCCAGCATTTT. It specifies CSATYTTGSNQPQHF.